The 7 T cell receptor beta chains below come from one sample, sequenced in a study of CD4 T cells in relation to SARS-CoV-2 and coronaviruses. TCRdb keeps only in-frame clones here, not all; method: immunoSEQ multiplex PCR. The sample consists of nearly 70,000 clones, 90% to 95% of them appearing once. Unexposed donor CD4+ T cells date from about 2011-2018, before the COVID-19 pandemic. The specimen was naive CD4+ T cells from PBMCs. Indicated subset: naive CD4+ T cells isolated by negative enrichment. The receptors here all came from a human donor in good health.

The genes are TRBV27 and TRBJ2-7, with 8 bases matching TRBD1. The CDR3 loop spans 16 amino acids. CDR1 and CDR2 (germline): MNHEY, SMNVEV (reference sequence). With V trimmed by 6 bases and J by 5 bases, 15 bases remained unmatched. The CDR3 DNA follows: TGTGCCAGCAGGTTTCGATCGACAGGGGTCGGCAACGAGCAGTACTTC. Its protein product is CASRFRSTGVGNEQYF.

The chain links TRBV12-2 to TRBJ1-4; TRBD1, as called in the table, went unchecked against the DNA. TRBV12-2 is a listed pseudogene. The CDR3 spans 15 residues. CDR3 loop: CASRSPGQGNEKLFF. The CDR3 nucleotides are TGTGCAAGTCGCTCACCGGGACAGGGTAATGAAAAACTGTTTTTT.

This chain joins TRBV18 and TRBJ1-2; D may be TRBD1 (5 bases). Germline loops: CDR1 KGHSH, CDR2 LQKENI. With 2 bases removed from V and 7 bases from J, the gap between germline ends came to 8 bases. The CDR3 totals 12 residues. The CDR3 here is CASSPLGRGYTF. CDR3 nucleotide sequence: TGTGCCAGCTCACCATTGGGACGTGGCTACACCTTC.

V usage is TRBV3-1 (or the pseudogene TRBV3-2) and J usage is TRBJ2-7; D might be TRBD1 (6 bases). V was trimmed by 4 bases and J by 2 bases, leaving 12 bases between them. The V gene's germline CDR1 is LGHDT and CDR2 YNNKEL (reference sequence). The CDR3 is 14 amino acids. The CDR3 DNA sequence: TGTGCCAGCAGCCTCAAACAGGGTCCCTACGAGCAGTACTTC. As protein: CASSLKQGPYEQYF.

The chain employs TRBV5-1 and TRBJ2-7; 9 nucleotides agree with TRBD1. The CDR3 extends over 16 amino acids. Germline assignment: CDR1 SGHRS and CDR2 YFSETQ. V trimming: 0 bases; J trimming: 2 bases; junction bases outside the gene matches: 6. The CDR3 loop reads CASSLAPGQGTYEQYF. The CDR3 DNA sequence: TGCGCCAGCAGCTTGGCTCCAGGACAGGGGACCTACGAGCAGTACTTC.

The chain uses TRBV10-3 and TRBJ1-5; the D is unclear. This CDR3 is 15 amino acids long. Looked up from germline, CDR1 is ENHRY and CDR2 is SYGVKD. The V gene lost 0 bases and the J gene lost 4 bases, with 10 bases spanning the gap. CDR3 coding DNA: TGTGCCATCAGTGAGTCTGTACACCGGAATCAGCCCCAGCATTTT. Translating it yields CAISESVHRNQPQHF.

This chain uses TRBV4-2 with TRBJ2-1, with D possibly being TRBD1 or TRBD2 (6 bases each). Trimming took off 0 bases at V and 16 bases at J, with 19 bases between the two ends. Germline-derived CDR1 and CDR2 are LGHNA and YNFKEQ. The CDR3 spans 14 residues. For the CDR3, the DNA is TGTGCCAGCAGCCAAGATCGGGGGCGGGAACGTCGATTCTTC. Amino acids: CASSQDRGRERRFF.